This T cell receptor beta chain was documented in a study of control samples from healthy donors and cancer patients. The junction had 3 bases not matched to a gene; V was cut back by 3 bases and J by 4 bases. From germline, CDR1 is MNHNS and CDR2 SASEGT. The CDR3 is made up of 15 amino acids. The data were produced by immunoSEQ multiplex PCR, yet TCRdb's version contains in-frame clones alone and is incomplete. This repertoire shows 50,000 to 55,000 clones, approximately 95% found once; its top ten account for 2% to 2.5%. Sequencing was carried out using blood. The receptor was derived from a man aged 30 to 45 in good health. V is TRBV6-1 and J is TRBJ2-1, with 10 bases lining up with TRBD2. This chain's CDR3 is CASSEWTSGYNEQFF. The CDR3 bases are TGTGCCAGCAGTGAGTGGACTAGCGGTTACAATGAGCAGTTCTTC.